The 25 T cell receptor beta chains listed next were all sequenced from one sample in a study of cytomegalovirus exposure and HLA in healthy donors (dated by TCRdb to 2017 to 2019). The protocol used for the library was the immunoSEQ multiplex PCR assay. A mixture of 60 forward primers for TCR Vbeta segments and 13 reverse primers for TCR Jbeta segments was used in the multiplex PCR. What TCRdb holds here is the immuneACCESS table cut down to in-frame rearrangements. Part of the clones is not present; checked against another copy, under half of the missing clones reflect an unresolved V gene, and the others are unexplained. The sample yields over 150,000 clones; around four fifths were counted once. Roughly 5.2% of the sample lies in the top ten. Sequenced input: PBMCs. These receptors were taken from a girl under 18 in good health and CMV-seropositive.

The chain uses TRBV5-6 and TRBJ1-1; a possible D gene is TRBD1 (6 bases). The V end lost 0 bases, the J end lost 1 base, and 10 bases lay between the germline ends. Germline-derived CDR1 and CDR2 are SGHDT and YYEEEE. The CDR3 length is 15 residues. CDR3 residues: CASSLVSGENTEAFF. In DNA form, the CDR3 reads TGTGCCAGCAGCTTGGTTTCAGGGGAGAACACTGAAGCTTTCTTT. The entire variable domain, with the rest obtained from reference TRBV5-6 and TRBJ1-1, is as follows: DAGVTQSPTHLIKTRGQQVTLRCSPKSGHDTVSWYQQALGQGPQFIFQYYEEEERQRGNFPDRFSGHQFPNYSSELNVNALLLGDSALYLCASSLVSGENTEAFFGQGTRLTVV.

This chain links TRBV4-1 with TRBJ2-5; 8 nucleotides agree with TRBD2. CDR1 and CDR2 from the germline V gene are MGHRA and YSYEKL. The trim removed 5 bases at V and 3 bases at J, leaving 11 bases unmatched. The CDR3 has 16 residues. In nucleotides, the CDR3 is TGCGCCAGCAGCGCCCCCCGGTCGGGGGGGGAAGAGACCCAGTACTTC. This codes for CASSAPRSGGEETQYF.

CDR3 nucleotides: TGTGCCAGCAGTGAAGGCAGGGTAGGAGAGACCCAGTACTTC. Amino acid sequence: CASSEGRVGETQYF. This chain links TRBV2 with TRBJ2-5; a weak D match, TRBD1 (5 bases). The CDR3 length is 14 residues. Germline V lookup: CDR1 SNHLY, CDR2 FYNNEI. V lost 1 base and J lost 4, with 10 bases in between.

CDR3 coding DNA: TGTGCCAGCAGCTTAGGAGGCCAAGCCTCCTACGAGCAGTACTTC. Protein: CASSLGGQASYEQYF. This rearrangement joins TRBV7-2 to TRBJ2-7, with D unresolved. The CDR3 is 15 amino acids. V was clipped by 1 base and J by 0 bases, with 10 bases between them. The germline V gene encodes CDR1 SGHTA and CDR2 FQGNSA.

V is TRBV5-4 and J is TRBJ2-3; TRBD2 might be the D (5 bases). CDR3 length equals 14 residues. Germline CDR1 SGHNT, CDR2 YYREEE (reference sequence). V was shortened by 3 bases and J by 0 bases, with 8 bases between the two germline ends. CDR3 sequence: CASSSRTSTDTQYF. CDR3 coding DNA: TGTGCCAGCAGCTCTAGGACTAGCACAGATACGCAGTATTTT.

This sequence joins TRBV7-2 and TRBJ1-2, with 8 bases that match TRBD1. V was clipped by 3 bases and J by 3 bases; unmatched bases: 12. The CDR3 sequence is 17 residues long. Germline V gene data show CDR1 as SGHTA and CDR2 as FQGNSA. The CDR3 DNA reads TGTGCCAGCAGCTTTGTGCGGACAGGGATTATTGACTATGGCTACACCTTC. This codes for CASSFVRTGIIDYGYTF. Complete variable domain (other parts from reference TRBV7-2 and TRBJ1-2): GAGVSQSPSNKVTEKGKDVELRCDPISGHTALYWYRQSLGQGLEFLIYFQGNSAPDKSGLPSDRFSAERTGGSVSTLTIQRTQQEDSAVYLCASSFVRTGIIDYGYTFGSGTRLTVV.

The chain links TRBV6-5 to TRBJ1-5; TRBD1 matches at 9 bases. The CDR3 runs to 14 residues. CDR1 and CDR2 (germline): MNHEY, SVGAGI. Trimming cost V 2 bases and J 4 bases; bases outside gene matches: 0. The CDR3 sequence: CASSYGTGNQPQHF. CDR3 nucleotides: TGTGCCAGCAGTTACGGGACAGGGAATCAGCCCCAGCATTTT.

The V call is TRBV7-6, the J call TRBJ1-1; 7 bases match TRBD1. The V gene end was trimmed by 6 bases and the J gene end by 2 bases; junction bases not matched to a gene: 6. The CDR3 totals 14 residues. Germline V gives CDR1 SGHVS, CDR2 FNYEAQ. The CDR3 is CASSLGTVNTEAFF. Here the CDR3 DNA reads TGTGCCAGCAGTCTCGGGACAGTTAACACTGAAGCTTTCTTT.

The rearrangement joins TRBV19 to TRBJ1-2, with D uncertain. This CDR3 is built from 14 residues. The ends were cut back, 7 bases at V and 6 bases at J, with 18 bases in the middle. The germline V gene encodes CDR1 LNHDA and CDR2 SQIVND (reference sequence). The chain's CDR3 is CASNQDLTVDGYTF. In DNA form, the CDR3 reads TGTGCCAGTAATCAGGATCTAACTGTCGATGGCTACACCTTC.

This chain connects TRBV5-5 to TRBJ1-2, with TRBD1 matching over 7 bases. The CDR3 covers 13 residues. J gave up 8 bases and V 2 bases, and 6 bases lay outside the gene matches. Germline-derived CDR1 and CDR2 are SGHKS and YYEKEE (reference sequence). This chain's CDR3 is CASSFDRAYGYTF. DNA for the CDR3: TGTGCCAGCAGCTTTGACAGGGCCTACGGCTACACCTTC.

The V and J genes are TRBV19 and TRBJ1-1, with D unresolved. The length of the CDR3 is 17 residues. Germline assignment: CDR1 LNHDA and CDR2 SQIVND (reference sequence). V was shortened by 3 bases and J by 0 bases, with 17 bases between the two germline ends. The CDR3 bases are TGTGCCAGTAGTATGGTTGTAAAGGTACGGGTGAACACTGAAGCTTTCTTT. Its protein product is CASSMVVKVRVNTEAFF.

The chain uses TRBV9 and TRBJ1-4, with 10 positions matching TRBD1. V trimming: 4 bases; J trimming: 8 bases; junction bases outside the gene matches: 5. The V gene's germline CDR1 is SGDLS and CDR2 YYNGEE. The CDR3 consists of 14 residues. The CDR3 is CASSRDRGLEKLFF. CDR3 nucleotides: TGTGCCAGCAGCCGGGACAGGGGTTTGGAAAAACTGTTTTTT.

A few counts support this clone. J is TRBJ2-2 and V is TRBV6-1; D gene uncertain. Trimming removed 0 bases from V and 4 bases from J, with 6 bases in between. In germline, CDR1 is MNHNS, CDR2 SASEGT. This CDR3 is built from 14 residues. In DNA form, the CDR3 reads TGTGCCAGCAGTGAAGCGCCGGGCACCGGGGAGCTGTTTTTT. Translation gives CASSEAPGTGELFF.

Comment on this clone: This CDR3 fails to terminate in the conserved phenylalanine or tryptophan, so it likely reflects a read error. The chain combines TRBV7-3 with TRBJ1-2; 7 bases match TRBD1. CDR1 SGHTA and CDR2 FQGTGA come from the germline V gene. The CDR3 loop spans 13 amino acids. After removal of 5 bases from V and 2 bases from J, the junction contained 2 bases not matched to a gene. CDR3 in amino acids: CASSTTGNYGYTL. In DNA, the CDR3 is TGTGCCAGCAGCACGACAGGGAACTATGGCTACACCCTC.

The V and J genes are TRBV5-4 and TRBJ2-7; tentative D call: TRBD1 (6 bases). Looked up from germline, CDR1 is SGHNT and CDR2 is YYREEE (reference sequence). Trimming shortened V by 6 bases and J by 2 bases, and 15 bases separated the two germline ends. This CDR3 is 14 amino acids long. The CDR3 protein is CASTRDTDAYEQYF. In nucleotides, the CDR3 is TGTGCCAGCACCCGGGACACCGATGCCTACGAGCAGTACTTC.

The rearrangement uses TRBV6-5 and TRBJ2-2; 9 bases map to TRBD1. The germline gives CDR1 MNHEY, CDR2 SVGAGI. This CDR3 is 15 amino acids long. V shed 8 bases, J shed 4 bases, and the junction held 8 bases outside the gene matches. CDR3 sequence reads: CASAAGTGPTGELFF. The DNA of the CDR3 is TGTGCCAGCGCGGCAGGGACAGGGCCCACCGGGGAGCTGTTTTTT.

This clone showed up just a few times. This chain joins TRBV4-1 and TRBJ1-1, with D perhaps matching TRBD1 (5 bases). This CDR3 spans 14 amino acids. Germline-derived CDR1 and CDR2 are MGHRA and YSYEKL. V lost 3 bases, J lost 6 bases, and 14 bases lay in between. The CDR3 spells CASSHPLGGSEAFF. The DNA of the CDR3 is TGCGCCAGCAGCCACCCCCTCGGGGGGTCTGAAGCTTTCTTT.

The J gene is TRBJ2-2, the V gene TRBV19; 8 bases line up with TRBD1. This CDR3 has 16 amino acids. V was pared by 5 bases and J by 1 base, with 6 bases of the junction left unmatched. CDR1 is LNHDA and CDR2 is SQIVND in the germline V gene (reference sequence). The CDR3, as DNA: TGTGCCAGTAGTTCGAATGACAGGGGGAACACCGGGGAGCTGTTTTTT. Protein sequence: CASSSNDRGNTGELFF.

The J gene is TRBJ2-7, the V gene TRBV29-1; possible D gene TRBD2, 6 bases. Trimming cost V 7 bases and J 3 bases, with 13 bases left between them. The germline V gene encodes CDR1 SQVTM and CDR2 ANQGSEA. The CDR3 is made up of 12 amino acids. This CDR3 reads CSARGSGYEQYF. The CDR3 bases are TGCAGCGCTCGGGGGTCAGGCTACGAGCAGTACTTC.

The chain recombines TRBV7-2 with TRBJ2-3, with D unresolved. Germline V CDR1 and CDR2: SGHTA, FQGNSA. This CDR3 region has 14 residues. Trimming removed 5 bases from V and 2 bases from J, with 11 bases in between. The CDR3: CASSLLAFTDTQYF. In nucleotides, the CDR3 is TGTGCCAGCAGCCTGTTGGCTTTCACAGATACGCAGTATTTT.

This rearrangement joins TRBV9 to TRBJ2-5; TRBD2 might be the D (5 bases). Germline-derived CDR1 and CDR2 are SGDLS and YYNGEE. V lost 0 bases to trimming and J lost 1 base, with 7 bases between them. The CDR3 sequence is 14 residues long. The DNA of the CDR3 is TGTGCCAGCAGCGTAGCGGGGAGCCAAGAGACCCAGTACTTC. It is translated as CASSVAGSQETQYF.

With respect to this clone: Other DNA sequences in the sample encode the same CDR3. The chain is built from TRBV4-1 and TRBJ1-1; 9 nucleotides align to TRBD1. The CDR3 covers 15 residues. Germline V CDR1 and CDR2: MGHRA, YSYEKL. V was pared by 1 base and J by 1 base, with 1 base of the junction left unmatched. This CDR3 reads CASSQATGGNTEAFF. For the CDR3, the DNA is TGCGCCAGCAGCCAAGCGACAGGGGGGAACACTGAAGCTTTCTTT.

The chain joins TRBV6-5 to TRBJ1-4; D not certain. Germline V CDR1 and CDR2: MNHEY, SVGAGI. V lost 5 bases and J lost 8, with 15 bases in between. CDR3 size: 14 residues. The CDR3 sequence is CASSEHPRGEKLFF. CDR3 bases: TGTGCCAGCAGTGAACACCCCCGAGGGGAAAAACTGTTTTTT.

The V and J genes are TRBV5-1 and TRBJ1-1, with D maybe TRBD1 (5 bases). Germline V CDR1 and CDR2: SGHRS, YFSETQ. The CDR3 is 15 residues long. Trimming stripped 0 bases from V and 1 base from J, with 10 bases between. Written as DNA, the CDR3 is TGCGCCAGCAGCTTGGCCGTGACAGCGAACACTGAAGCTTTCTTT. Translation gives CASSLAVTANTEAFF.

This clone showed up just a few times. The chain joins TRBV9 to TRBJ1-5; D possibly corresponds to TRBD1 (5 bases). CDR3 length: 14 residues. V was shortened by 1 base and J by 7 bases, with 12 bases between the two germline ends. In germline, CDR1 is SGDLS, CDR2 YYNGEE. CDR3 sequence: CASSVWGGPQPQHF. Here the CDR3 DNA reads TGTGCCAGCAGCGTATGGGGGGGACCCCAGCCCCAGCATTTT. The variable domain in full, with the rest retrieved from reference TRBV9 and TRBJ1-5, is DSGVTQTPKHLITATGQRVTLRCSPRSGDLSVYWYQQSLDQGLQFLIQYYNGEERAKGNILERFSAQQFPDLHSELNLSSLELGDSALYFCASSVWGGPQPQHFGDGTRLSIL.